The 17 T cell receptor beta chains reported below all come from one sample, sequenced in a study of cytomegalovirus exposure and HLA in healthy donors. With 60 Vbeta and 13 Jbeta primers, the PCR was carried out. Sequencing used immunoSEQ multiplex PCR; TCRdb keeps in-frame clones, though not all of them. The table shows over 200,000 clones, with almost 80% occurring only once. Input material: PBMCs. The receptor source for this set is a male donor in good health and CMV-seronegative.

The V gene is TRBV27, the J gene TRBJ2-2; D is possibly TRBD2 (5 bases). The V gene's germline CDR1 is MNHEY and CDR2 SMNVEV (reference sequence). The CDR3 runs 13 residues. With 6 bases removed from V and 4 bases from J, the gap between germline ends came to 9 bases. CDR3 loop: CASRLRGTGELFF. In DNA form, the CDR3 reads TGTGCCAGCAGGTTACGGGGCACCGGGGAGCTGTTTTTT.

The rearrangement links TRBV30 to TRBJ2-2, with D unresolved. The germline gives CDR1 GTSNPN, CDR2 SVGIG (reference sequence). The CDR3 loop spans 14 amino acids. Trimming stripped 3 bases from V and 5 bases from J, with 13 bases between. As DNA, the CDR3 is TGTGCCTGGAGGTTTAGGTCGGGTACCGGGGAGCTGTTTTTT. The encoded protein is CAWRFRSGTGELFF.

This clone turned up a few times. The gene calls are TRBV7-7 and TRBJ2-1, with D perhaps TRBD2 (6 bases). V was shortened by 1 base and J by 5 bases, with 9 bases between the two germline ends. Germline V gene sequence: CDR1 SSHAT, CDR2 FNYEAQ (reference sequence). The length of the CDR3 is 14 residues. CDR3 in amino acids: CASSLGRGNNEQFF. CDR3 bases: TGTGCCAGCAGCTTAGGTCGGGGGAACAATGAGCAGTTCTTC.

CDR3 region: CASSLGDSKETQYF. The CDR3 bases are TGCGCCAGCAGCTTGGGGGACAGCAAAGAGACCCAGTACTTC. The chain uses TRBV5-1 and TRBJ2-5; 7 bases map to TRBD1. Germline V gene sequence: CDR1 SGHRS, CDR2 YFSETQ. V gave up 0 bases and J gave up 3 bases; unmatched junction bases: 2. The CDR3 is 14 residues long.

This sequence joins TRBV19 and TRBJ2-5, with 10 bases lining up with TRBD2. The V gene's germline CDR1 is LNHDA and CDR2 SQIVND (reference sequence). The ends lost 0 bases at V and 1 base at J; junction bases unmatched: 2. The CDR3 loop spans 16 amino acids. Here the CDR3 reads CASSIETSGPQETQYF. CDR3 coding DNA: TGTGCCAGTAGTATAGAGACTAGCGGGCCCCAAGAGACCCAGTACTTC. Using reference TRBV19 and TRBJ2-5 for the parts outside the CDR3, the full variable domain is DGGITQSPKYLFRKEGQNVTLSCEQNLNHDAMYWYRQDPGQGLRLIYYSQIVNDFQKGDIAEGYSVSREKKESFPLTVTSAQKNPTAFYLCASSIETSGPQETQYFGPGTRLLVL.

This rearrangement joins TRBV11-2 to TRBJ2-1, with 8 bases identical to TRBD2. CDR1 SGHAT and CDR2 FQNNGV come from the germline V gene. The CDR3 loop spans 15 amino acids. J gave up 4 bases and V 4 bases, and 6 bases lay outside the gene matches. CDR3 amino acids: CASSSSGTRYNEQFF. The CDR3, as DNA: TGTGCCAGCAGCTCCTCAGGGACTAGGTACAATGAGCAGTTCTTC.

V gene TRBV7-9 combines with J gene TRBJ1-5, with 7 positions matching TRBD1. CDR1 and CDR2 from the germline V gene are SEHNR and FQNEAQ (reference sequence). This CDR3 contains 15 residues. V trimming: 4 bases; J trimming: 5 bases; junction bases outside the gene matches: 8. The CDR3 region has the DNA TGTGCCAGCAGCTCTTCGGACAGGCAGGATCAGCCCCAGCATTTT. The encoded protein is CASSSSDRQDQPQHF.

V is TRBV6-6 and J is TRBJ2-7; TRBD2 agrees at 12 bases. The CDR3 runs 16 residues. The V gene's germline CDR1 is MNHNY and CDR2 SVGAGI (reference sequence). With 5 bases clipped from V and 4 bases from J, the junction kept 9 bases outside the gene matches. CDR3 loop: CASSPLAGGAQYEQYF. In DNA form, the CDR3 reads TGTGCCAGCAGTCCCCTAGCGGGAGGGGCCCAGTACGAGCAGTACTTC.

A word on this clone: One end of the junction does not line up with germline, which may come from a read error. V usage is TRBV4-1 and J usage is TRBJ2-7; D may be TRBD1 (5 bases). CDR1 is MGHRA and CDR2 is YSYEKL in the germline V gene. The CDR3 contains 14 residues. The chain's CDR3 is CAISQGKTAYEQYF. The CDR3 DNA sequence: TGCGCCATCAGCCAAGGGAAGACAGCCTACGAGCAGTACTTC.

CDR3 residues: CASSHPQGYPDTQYF. The CDR3 DNA reads TGTGCCAGCAGCCATCCCCAGGGGTACCCAGATACGCAGTATTTT. This sequence joins TRBV14 and TRBJ2-3; a weak D match, TRBD1 (6 bases). Trimming removed 3 bases from V and 4 bases from J, with 14 bases in between. The CDR3 sequence is 15 residues long. Germline values: CDR1 SGHDN, CDR2 FVKESK.

The chain carries TRBV9 and TRBJ2-1; TRBD2 might be the D (5 bases). The CDR3 runs to 15 residues. Germline V CDR1 and CDR2: SGDLS, YYNGEE. V shed 4 bases and J shed 5 bases, with 16 bases lying between them. The CDR3 nucleotides are TGTGCCAGCAGCCTCTTTTCGCGGGTAGACAATGAGCAGTTCTTC. This translates into CASSLFSRVDNEQFF.

The chain joins TRBV11-2 to TRBJ2-5; D uncertain. Trimming left V 5 bases short and J 2 bases short, with 15 bases between. The germline V gene encodes CDR1 SGHAT and CDR2 FQNNGV. CDR3 length equals 15 residues. The CDR3 region is CASSLQVRQQETQYF. The CDR3 DNA is TGTGCCAGCAGCCTGCAGGTCAGGCAACAAGAGACCCAGTACTTC.

The CDR3 sequence is CASSPTGTGGAGYGYTF. The CDR3 DNA reads TGCGCCAGCAGCCCGACCGGGACAGGGGGCGCGGGCTATGGCTACACCTTC. The chain carries TRBV4-1 and TRBJ1-2, with 12 bases identical to TRBD1. V lost 4 bases to trimming and J lost 4 bases; unmatched junction nucleotides: 10. CDR3 size: 17 residues. Germline values: CDR1 MGHRA, CDR2 YSYEKL.

The gene calls are TRBV15 and TRBJ2-5, with 11 positions matching TRBD1. The CDR3 runs 15 residues. Trimming cost V 4 bases and J 4 bases; bases outside gene matches: 5. CDR1 LNHNV and CDR2 YYDKDF come from the germline V gene (reference sequence). The CDR3 sequence: CATSKMGTGGETQYF. Written as DNA, the CDR3 is TGTGCCACCAGCAAGATGGGGACAGGGGGAGAGACCCAGTACTTC.

J is TRBJ2-4 and V is TRBV11-2, with 8 bases lining up with TRBD1. V trimming: 5 bases; J trimming: 5 bases; junction bases outside the gene matches: 8. This CDR3 has 15 amino acids. Germline V gene sequence: CDR1 SGHAT, CDR2 FQNNGV. The CDR3 spells CASSLVGTGENIQYF. In DNA, the CDR3 is TGTGCCAGCAGCCTTGTGGGGACAGGAGAAAACATTCAGTACTTC. The full variable domain, its missing parts supplied by reference TRBV11-2 and TRBJ2-4, is EAGVAQSPRYKIIEKRQSVAFWCNPISGHATLYWYQQILGQGPKLLIQFQNNGVVDDSQLPKDRFSAERLKGVDSTLKIQPAKLEDSAVYLCASSLVGTGENIQYFGAGTRLSVL.

The chain combines TRBV2 with TRBJ1-5; 10 nucleotides agree with TRBD1. Unmatched junction bases numbered 8, after V lost 6 bases and J lost 6 bases. Germline V lookup: CDR1 SNHLY, CDR2 FYNNEI. The CDR3 runs to 15 residues. DNA for the CDR3: TGTGCCAGCAGCGCATCCCGACAGGGGGCTCAGCCCCAGCATTTT. Encoded protein: CASSASRQGAQPQHF.

This clone was counted once. The chain is built from TRBV11-1 and TRBJ2-2; possibly TRBD2 for D (6 bases). Trimming stripped 5 bases from V and 2 bases from J, with 18 bases between. This CDR3 contains 17 residues. CDR1 and CDR2 from the germline V gene are SGHAT and FQDESV (reference sequence). CDR3 loop: CASSPGAININTGELFF. DNA for the CDR3: TGTGCCAGCAGCCCGGGAGCTATTAACATTAACACCGGGGAGCTGTTTTTT. Variable domain in full (rest from reference TRBV11-1 and TRBJ2-2): EAEVAQSPRYKITEKSQAVAFWCDPISGHATLYWYRQILGQGPELLVQFQDESVVDDSQLPKDRFSAERLKGVDSTLKIQPAELGDSAMYLCASSPGAININTGELFFGEGSRLTVL.